Listed below are T cell receptor beta chains from one sample, sequenced in a study of T-cell reconstitution after alpha-beta-depleted transplantation in children. TCRdb processed the PCR reads anew with MiXCR; each CDR3 protein has one entry. The data show about a million distinct CDR3 sequences, roughly 31% seen once. The sequencing used PBMCs, mostly from graft donor cells, collected 360 days after TCRalphabeta/CD19-depleted stem cell transplant. These receptors were collected from a boy under two years old who had a stem cell transplant for SCID, so the T cells may come from the graft donor. Both conserved end residues are part of each CDR3. Fields, in order: clone size, D gene, V gene, J gene, CDR3 protein, CDR3 DNA. The D gene is left open where the match is weak. The listing skips clone size in some rows; elsewhere it reads once, few, many or a size class.

few,.,TRBV5-1,TRBJ2-3,CASSVTGTKDTQYF,TGCGCCAGCAGCGTGACAGGTACCAAAGATACGCAGTATTTT
few,.,TRBV20-1,TRBJ2-7,CSATRADIPYEQYF,TGCAGTGCAACCCGGGCTGACATCCCCTACGAGCAGTACTTC
.,.,TRBV7-3,TRBJ2-3,CASSLSGNPDTQYF,TGTGCCAGCAGCTTAAGTGGGAACCCAGATACGCAGTATTTT
few,TRBD1,TRBV6-5,TRBJ2-7,CASSYLAQGDYEQYF,TGTGCCAGCAGTTATTTGGCACAGGGGGACTACGAGCAGTACTTC
few,.,TRBV20-1,TRBJ2-3,CSARTVRKGHTDTQYF,TGCAGTGCTAGAACCGTAAGGAAGGGACACACAGATACGCAGTATTTT
few,TRBD1,TRBV11-2,TRBJ1-5,CASSLNRGPNQPQHF,TGTGCCAGCAGCTTAAATAGGGGGCCCAATCAGCCCCAGCATTTT
once,.,TRBV20-1,TRBJ2-5,CSKGVEPWGTQYF,TGCAGCAAAGGGGTGGAGCCCTGGGGGACCCAGTACTTC
.,.,TRBV6-1,TRBJ1-4,CASSTSGSTNEKLFF,TGTGCCAGCAGTACCTCCGGATCAACTAATGAAAAACTGTTTTTT
.,TRBD2,TRBV20-1,TRBJ2-2,CSASSSGGARTGELFF,TGCAGTGCTAGCTCTAGCGGGGGGGCGAGGACCGGGGAGCTGTTTTTT
few,.,TRBV28,TRBJ1-3,CASSLGRGRGNTIYF,TGTGCCAGCAGTTTGGGGAGAGGGCGTGGAAACACCATATATTTT
few,.,TRBV12-3/TRBV12-4,TRBJ2-1,CASSSRDSASGNEQFF,TGTGCCAGCAGTTCCCGAGACTCAGCCTCGGGGAATGAGCAGTTCTTC
few,.,TRBV20-1,TRBJ1-3,CSATEGQAGNTIYF,TGCAGTGCGACTGAGGGGCAAGCGGGAAACACCATATATTTT
few,.,TRBV29-1,TRBJ2-1,CSVFRNVEFF,TGCAGCGTTTTCCGGAATGTCGAGTTCTTC
.,TRBD1,TRBV20-1,TRBJ1-5,CSVATGILGGNQPQHF,TGCAGTGTTGCGACAGGGATACTAGGCGGCAATCAGCCCCAGCATTTT
.,.,TRBV9,TRBJ2-7,CASSVGRQTSYEQYF,TGTGCCAGCAGCGTAGGTCGTCAAACTAGCTACGAGCAGTACTTC
few,.,TRBV4-2,TRBJ2-3,CASSQGFGGVRSPDTQYF,TGTGCCAGCAGCCAAGGTTTCGGCGGGGTCCGCTCCCCAGATACGCAGTATTTT
.,.,TRBV20-1,TRBJ1-2,CSASPGPGYGYTF,TGCAGTGCTAGTCCGGGACCCGGCTATGGCTACACCTTC
few,TRBD1,TRBV5-1,TRBJ2-5,CASSSRPGTGEEETQYF,TGCGCCAGCAGTAGTCGACCCGGGACAGGGGAAGAAGAGACCCAGTACTTC
.,TRBD1,TRBV20-1,TRBJ2-2,CSARTGGNVETGELFF,TGCAGTGCTAGGACAGGGGGGAATGTAGAGACCGGGGAGCTGTTTTTT
.,.,TRBV12-3/TRBV12-4,TRBJ2-2,CASSLSAHGTGELFF,TGTGCCAGCAGTTTGTCCGCCCATGGAACCGGGGAGCTGTTTTTT
.,.,TRBV4-3,TRBJ2-4,CASSQDGLQGENIQYF,TGCGCCAGCAGCCAAGATGGTTTACAGGGAGAAAACATTCAGTACTTC
few,.,TRBV7-9,TRBJ2-2,CASSTNIGGTTGELFF,TGTGCCAGCAGCACAAACATAGGGGGGACCACCGGGGAGCTGTTTTTT
.,.,TRBV11-1,TRBJ1-5,CASSLGPRGQPQHF,TGTGCCAGCAGCTTAGGACCGAGGGGCCAGCCCCAGCATTTT
.,.,TRBV29-1,TRBJ2-3,CSHGGDIEDTQYF,TGCAGCCACGGCGGGGATATTGAGGATACGCAGTATTTT
.,TRBD2,TRBV20-1,TRBJ2-1,CSARDAGGGKPSSYNEQFF,TGCAGTGCTAGAGATGCCGGGGGGGGTAAACCCTCCTCCTACAATGAGCAGTTCTTC
few,.,TRBV29-1,TRBJ2-2,CSAEGNTGELFF,TGCAGCGCCGAGGGGAACACCGGGGAGCTGTTTTTT